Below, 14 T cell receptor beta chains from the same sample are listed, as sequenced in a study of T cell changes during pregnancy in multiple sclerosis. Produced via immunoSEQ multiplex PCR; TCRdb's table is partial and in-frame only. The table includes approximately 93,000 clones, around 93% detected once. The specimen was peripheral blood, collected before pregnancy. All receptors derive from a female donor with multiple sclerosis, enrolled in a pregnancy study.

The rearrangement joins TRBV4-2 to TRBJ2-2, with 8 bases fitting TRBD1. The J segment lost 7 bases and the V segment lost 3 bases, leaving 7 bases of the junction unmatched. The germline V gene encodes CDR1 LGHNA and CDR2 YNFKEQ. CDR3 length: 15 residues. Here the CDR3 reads CASSHSTGENGELFF. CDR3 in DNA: TGTGCCAGCAGCCACTCGACAGGGGAGAACGGGGAGCTGTTTTTT.

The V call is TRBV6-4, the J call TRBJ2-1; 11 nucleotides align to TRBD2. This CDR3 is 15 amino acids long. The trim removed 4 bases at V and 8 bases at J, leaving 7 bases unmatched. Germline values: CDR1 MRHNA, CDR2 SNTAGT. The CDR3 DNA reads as TGTGCCAGCAGTGCTAGGACTAGCGGGCCTGATGAGCAGTTCTTC. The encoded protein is CASSARTSGPDEQFF.

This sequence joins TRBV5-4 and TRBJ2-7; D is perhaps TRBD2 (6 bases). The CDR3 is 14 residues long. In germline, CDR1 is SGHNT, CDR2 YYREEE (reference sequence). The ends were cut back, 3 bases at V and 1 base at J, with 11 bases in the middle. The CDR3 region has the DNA TGTGCCAGCAGCTCACTAGCAAGTTCCTACGAGCAGTACTTC. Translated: CASSSLASSYEQYF.

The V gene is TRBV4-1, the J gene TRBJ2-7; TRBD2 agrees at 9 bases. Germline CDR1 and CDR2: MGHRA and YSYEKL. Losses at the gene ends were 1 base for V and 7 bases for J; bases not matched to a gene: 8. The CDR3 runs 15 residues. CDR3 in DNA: TGCGCCAGCAGCCAAGTAAGCGGGGGGTTATGGGAGCAGTACTTC. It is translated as CASSQVSGGLWEQYF.

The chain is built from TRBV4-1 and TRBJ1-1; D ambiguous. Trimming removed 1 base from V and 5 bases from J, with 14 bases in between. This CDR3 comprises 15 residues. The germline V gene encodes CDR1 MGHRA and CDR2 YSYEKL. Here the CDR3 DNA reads TGCGCCAGCAGCCAAGGCGGAGTGGGTACAACTGAAGCTTTCTTT. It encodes CASSQGGVGTTEAFF.

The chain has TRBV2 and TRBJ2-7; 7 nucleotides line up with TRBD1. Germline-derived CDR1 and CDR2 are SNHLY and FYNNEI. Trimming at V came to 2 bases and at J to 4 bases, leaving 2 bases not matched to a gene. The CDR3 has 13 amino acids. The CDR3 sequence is CASSEQGEYEQYF. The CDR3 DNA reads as TGTGCCAGCAGTGAACAGGGGGAGTACGAGCAGTACTTC.

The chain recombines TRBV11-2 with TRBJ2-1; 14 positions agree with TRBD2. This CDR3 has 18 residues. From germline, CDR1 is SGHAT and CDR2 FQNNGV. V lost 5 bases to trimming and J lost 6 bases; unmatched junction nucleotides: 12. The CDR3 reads CASSRTRRLAGGTNEQFF. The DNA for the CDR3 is TGTGCCAGCAGCCGGACGAGGAGACTAGCGGGGGGGACCAATGAGCAGTTCTTC.

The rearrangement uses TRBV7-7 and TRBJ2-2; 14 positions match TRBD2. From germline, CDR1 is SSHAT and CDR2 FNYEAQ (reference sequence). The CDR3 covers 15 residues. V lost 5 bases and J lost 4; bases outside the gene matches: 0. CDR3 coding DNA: TGTGCCAGCAGCGGGACTAGCGGGGGCACCGGGGAGCTGTTTTTT. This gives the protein CASSGTSGGTGELFF.

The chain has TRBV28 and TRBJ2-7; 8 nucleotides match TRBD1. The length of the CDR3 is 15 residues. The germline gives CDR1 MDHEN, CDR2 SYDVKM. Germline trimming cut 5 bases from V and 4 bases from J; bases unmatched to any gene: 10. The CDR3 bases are TGTGCCAGCAGTCTAACGGGGACAGGCGAGTACGAGCAGTACTTC. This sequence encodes CASSLTGTGEYEQYF.

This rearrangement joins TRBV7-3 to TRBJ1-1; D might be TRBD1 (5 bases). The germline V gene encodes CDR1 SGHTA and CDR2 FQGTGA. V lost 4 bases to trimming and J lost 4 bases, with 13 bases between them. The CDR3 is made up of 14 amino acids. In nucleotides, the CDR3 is TGTGCCAGCAGCTCAGTCGGGGGGTTCACTGAAGCTTTCTTT. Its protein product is CASSSVGGFTEAFF.

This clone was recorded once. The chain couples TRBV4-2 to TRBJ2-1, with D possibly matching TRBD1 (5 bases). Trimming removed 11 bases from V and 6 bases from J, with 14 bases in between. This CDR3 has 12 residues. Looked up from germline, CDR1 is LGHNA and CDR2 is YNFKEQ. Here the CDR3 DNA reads TGTGCCGCCAGTCAGGGCGGCAATGAGCAGTTCTTC. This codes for CAASQGGNEQFF.

CDR3 in amino acids: CASSLGPAVTDTQYF. The CDR3, as DNA: TGTGCCAGCAGCTTGGGTCCAGCGGTCACAGATACGCAGTATTTT. This sequence joins TRBV5-4 and TRBJ2-3; possible D gene TRBD2, 5 bases. The V gene's germline CDR1 is SGHNT and CDR2 YYREEE (reference sequence). This CDR3 comprises 15 residues. Trimming took 0 bases from V and 2 from J, leaving 10 bases between them.

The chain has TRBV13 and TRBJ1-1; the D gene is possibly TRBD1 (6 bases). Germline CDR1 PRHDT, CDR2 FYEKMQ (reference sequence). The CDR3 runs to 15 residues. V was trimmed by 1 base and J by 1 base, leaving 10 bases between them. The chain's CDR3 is CASSLARTANTEAFF. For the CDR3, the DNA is TGTGCCAGCAGCTTAGCCCGGACAGCGAACACTGAAGCTTTCTTT. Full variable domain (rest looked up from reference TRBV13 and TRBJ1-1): AAGVIQSPRHLIKEKRETATLKCYPIPRHDTVYWYQQGPGQDPQFLISFYEKMQSDKGSIPDRFSAQQFSDYHSELNMSSLELGDSALYFCASSLARTANTEAFFGQGTRLTVV.

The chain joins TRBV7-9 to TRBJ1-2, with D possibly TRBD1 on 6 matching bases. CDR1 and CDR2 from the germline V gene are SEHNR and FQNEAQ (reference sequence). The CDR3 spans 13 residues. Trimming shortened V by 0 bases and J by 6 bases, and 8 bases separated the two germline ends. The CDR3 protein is CASSLAQGNGYTF. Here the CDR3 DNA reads TGTGCCAGCAGCTTAGCCCAGGGGAATGGCTACACCTTC.